The 22 T cell receptor beta chains in this list originate from one sample, sequenced in a study of OX40 agonist ivuxolimab in advanced cancers. Generated by immunoSEQ multiplex PCR, the TCRdb table keeps only in-frame clones and is missing some. The sample lists some 67,000 clones, nearly 90% occurring once. Sequencing was performed on CD4+ or CD8+ T cells sorted from blood, taken in a trial of the OX40 agonist ivuxolimab. These receptors were taken from an adult with an advanced solid tumor such as melanoma, head and neck, liver or kidney cancer.

This clone was recorded only once. V gene TRBV6-5 combines with J gene TRBJ1-1; no clear D. V lost 4 bases and J lost 1, with 7 bases in between. This CDR3 spans 13 amino acids. The germline V gene encodes CDR1 MNHEY and CDR2 SVGAGI. CDR3 sequence (DNA): TGTGCCAGCAGTTTATCGGGGAACACTGAAGCTTTCTTT. Translating it yields CASSLSGNTEAFF.

V is TRBV28 and J is TRBJ1-2; no clear D. This CDR3 is built from 10 residues. Germline values: CDR1 MDHEN, CDR2 SYDVKM. For the CDR3, the DNA is TGTGGTTGTTACAACTATGGCTACACCTTC. Protein: CGCYNYGYTF.

The rearrangement joins TRBV10-3 to TRBJ2-3; D not certain. V was cut by 2 bases and J by 3 bases, with 6 bases left in between. The CDR3 runs to 13 residues. CDR1 ENHRY and CDR2 SYGVKD come from the germline V gene. The CDR3 protein is CAISEDFTDTQYF. The CDR3 bases are TGTGCCATCAGTGAGGATTTTACAGATACGCAGTATTTT.

In DNA form, the CDR3 reads TGTGCCAGTAGACTAGCGGGAGGGAGCTACGAGCAGTACTTC. This sequence encodes CASRLAGGSYEQYF. The chain has TRBV27 and TRBJ2-7; the match to TRBD2 covers 14 bases. The CDR3 sequence is 14 residues long. J lost 3 bases, V lost 9 bases, and 4 bases had no gene match. Germline lookup yields CDR1 MNHEY and CDR2 SMNVEV (reference sequence).

V usage is TRBV6-1 and J usage is TRBJ1-1; D perhaps matches TRBD1 (5 bases). The V gene lost 7 bases and the J gene lost 6 bases, with 15 bases spanning the gap. Germline CDR1 is MNHNS and CDR2 is SASEGT. This CDR3 is built from 13 residues. For the CDR3, the DNA is TGTGCCAGCACCAGAGGGGCGCCTCCTGAAGCTTTCTTT. Its protein product is CASTRGAPPEAFF.

The chain has TRBV2 and TRBJ2-7; 10 bases agree with TRBD1. Trimming took 4 bases from V and 7 from J; bases not matched to a gene: 7. CDR1 is SNHLY and CDR2 is FYNNEI in the germline V gene. This CDR3 has 14 amino acids. In DNA, the CDR3 is TGTGCCAGCAGTGCTAGGACAGGGGGGTTGGAGCAGTACTTC. This codes for CASSARTGGLEQYF.

This chain uses TRBV6-6 with TRBJ1-2; perhaps TRBD1 as D (6 bases). Germline CDR1 and CDR2: MNHNY and SVGAGI (reference sequence). The V gene lost 7 bases and the J gene lost 5 bases, with 17 bases spanning the gap. The CDR3 is 14 amino acids. The DNA for the CDR3 is TGTGCCAGCACCTCACAGGGTTCGGGATATGGCTACACCTTC. Its protein product is CASTSQGSGYGYTF.

The rearrangement links TRBV29-1 to TRBJ1-4; D remains ambiguous. The CDR3 sequence is 13 residues long. CDR1 SQVTM and CDR2 ANQGSEA come from the germline V gene. Between the trimmed V and J ends, which lost 4 bases and 8 bases, there was a span of 14 bases. Here the CDR3 DNA reads TGCAGCGTTGTGGTCGGGCAAGGCGAAAAACTGTTTTTT. Translating gives CSVVVGQGEKLFF.

A few counts support this clone. The genes are TRBV4-1 and TRBJ2-7; TRBD2 matches at 10 bases. The CDR3 consists of 22 residues. The V segment lost 2 bases and the J segment 2 bases; nucleotides outside the gene matches: 24. From germline, CDR1 is MGHRA and CDR2 YSYEKL. CDR3 loop: CASSQLQGLASPYVGAPYEQYF. Written as DNA, the CDR3 is TGCGCCAGCAGCCAACTCCAGGGACTAGCGAGCCCCTACGTGGGGGCCCCCTACGAGCAGTACTTC.

Only one count was recorded for this clone. The rearrangement joins TRBV18 to TRBJ1-2; D is perhaps TRBD1 (5 bases). Germline CDR1 is KGHSH and CDR2 is LQKENI. With 3 bases removed from V and 4 bases from J, the gap between germline ends came to 12 bases. This CDR3 contains 14 residues. The CDR3 region has the DNA TGTGCCAGCTCACCGGGGGATTGGAGCTATGGCTACACCTTC. It codes for CASSPGDWSYGYTF. The full variable domain, its missing parts supplied by reference TRBV18 and TRBJ1-2, is NAGVMQNPRHLVRRRGQEARLRCSPMKGHSHVYWYRQLPEEGLKFMVYLQKENIIDESGMPKERFSAEFPKEGPSILRIQQVVRGDSAAYFCASSPGDWSYGYTFGSGTRLTVV.

V is TRBV20-1 and J is TRBJ2-3; D remains unclear. Trimming took 4 bases from V and 5 from J, leaving 7 bases between them. This CDR3 is built from 11 residues. The germline gives CDR1 DFQATT, CDR2 SNEGSKA (reference sequence). The CDR3 nucleotides are TGCAGTGCTAAGAGAGGAGATACGCAGTATTTT. Translation: CSAKRGDTQYF.

The CDR3 loop reads CASSVVDLYSYNEQFF. In DNA, the CDR3 is TGTGCCAGCAGCGTAGTTGATCTATACTCCTACAATGAGCAGTTCTTC. V is TRBV9 and J is TRBJ2-1; D ambiguous. The CDR3 length is 16 residues. The V end was cut by 0 bases, the J end by 0 bases, with 10 bases between. Germline assignment: CDR1 SGDLS and CDR2 YYNGEE.

This chain links TRBV2 with TRBJ1-5; TRBD1 is a possible D gene (6 bases). Germline V CDR1 and CDR2: SNHLY, FYNNEI. The CDR3 is 15 amino acids. V lost 7 bases to trimming and J lost 2 bases, with 15 bases between them. The CDR3, as DNA: TGTGCCAGCACCCGAGGGGGTTTTGGCAATCAGCCCCAGCATTTT. It specifies CASTRGGFGNQPQHF.

This clone showed up just a few times. This sequence joins TRBV5-1 and TRBJ2-2, with D unclear. CDR1 and CDR2 from the germline V gene are SGHRS and YFSETQ. The CDR3 loop spans 15 amino acids. V was clipped by 3 bases and J by 4 bases, with 13 bases between them. Written as DNA, the CDR3 is TGCGCCAGCAGCTCCCACTGGACCTTCACCGGGGAGCTGTTTTTT. Protein product: CASSSHWTFTGELFF.

This sequence joins TRBV18 and TRBJ2-5; TRBD1 matches at 8 bases. This CDR3 is built from 15 residues. Germline CDR1 is KGHSH and CDR2 is LQKENI. V lost 3 bases and J lost 3; bases outside the gene matches: 6. The CDR3 spells CASSPGQGREETQYF. CDR3 bases: TGTGCCAGCTCACCCGGACAGGGACGAGAAGAGACCCAGTACTTC.

Details on this clone: Within the sample, other DNA sequences also encode this same CDR3. The genes are TRBV10-3 and TRBJ2-5, with 8 bases matching TRBD1. The CDR3 length is 14 residues. Germline V gene sequence: CDR1 ENHRY, CDR2 SYGVKD. Germline trimming cut 4 bases from V and 2 bases from J; bases unmatched to any gene: 3. The CDR3 coding sequence is TGTGCCATCAGTGTACAGGGGGGTCAAGAGACCCAGTACTTC. This encodes CAISVQGGQETQYF.

V is TRBV28 and J is TRBJ1-2; 7 bases fit TRBD1. Per germline, CDR1 MDHEN and CDR2 SYDVKM. Trimming at V came to 8 bases and at J to 4 bases, leaving 1 base not matched to a gene. The CDR3 loop spans 11 amino acids. CDR3 amino acids: CASWDSYGYTF. The CDR3 region has the DNA TGTGCCAGCTGGGACAGCTATGGCTACACCTTC.

The V call is TRBV7-6, the J call TRBJ2-3, with D perhaps matching TRBD2 (5 bases). Between the trimmed V and J ends, which lost 5 bases and 8 bases, there was a span of 8 bases. CDR1 SGHVS and CDR2 FNYEAQ come from the germline V gene. The CDR3 loop spans 11 amino acids. The CDR3 nucleotides are TGTGCCAGCAGCAAGGGAGCTACGCAGTATTTT. Its protein is CASSKGATQYF.

CDR3: CASSLIAGGFSYEQYF. In nucleotides, the CDR3 is TGTGCCAGCAGCTTAATCGCAGGGGGCTTCTCCTACGAGCAGTACTTC. The chain is built from TRBV7-6 and TRBJ2-7; 8 bases are shared with TRBD1. Per germline, CDR1 SGHVS and CDR2 FNYEAQ. The CDR3 runs 16 residues. With 2 bases clipped from V and 0 bases from J, the junction kept 6 bases outside the gene matches.

The chain combines TRBV7-9 with TRBJ2-7, with 7 bases fitting TRBD1. The V gene's germline CDR1 is SEHNR and CDR2 FQNEAQ (reference sequence). The CDR3 sequence is 14 residues long. Trimming removed 2 bases from V and 5 bases from J; junction bases left unmatched: 6. The CDR3 is CASSLRQGADEQYF. In DNA form, the CDR3 reads TGTGCCAGCAGCTTACGACAGGGAGCCGACGAGCAGTACTTC.

On this clone: In the same sample, other DNA sequences code for this CDR3. The rearrangement uses TRBV7-9 and TRBJ2-3; D gene unclear. The CDR3 sequence is 14 residues long. Trimming pared 0 bases from V and 2 bases from J, leaving 6 bases between. Germline loops: CDR1 SEHNR, CDR2 FQNEAQ (reference sequence). The chain's CDR3 is CASSLAGSTDTQYF. In DNA form, the CDR3 reads TGTGCCAGCAGCTTAGCCGGGTCCACAGATACGCAGTATTTT.

This clone was seen a few times. The chain employs TRBV12-5 and TRBJ2-3, with 10 bases lining up with TRBD2. J lost 5 bases, V lost 3 bases, and 5 bases had no gene match. Germline lookup yields CDR1 LGHNT and CDR2 FRNRAP. This CDR3 has 15 amino acids. CDR3 DNA sequence: TGTGCTAGTGGTTTAGGACTAGCGGTGGGAGATACGCAGTATTTT. It is translated as CASGLGLAVGDTQYF.